These T cell receptor beta chains were read from a single sample in a study of cytomegalovirus exposure and HLA in healthy donors. Data came from immunoSEQ multiplex PCR; TCRdb stores just in-frame clones and leaves some out. Of about 69,000 clones detected, 60% to 75% appear once; the ten largest clones hold 13% to 15%. The specimen was PBMCs. The source is a male donor in good health and CMV-seropositive. Both conserved end residues are part of each CDR3. The order of the fields is V gene, J gene, D gene, clone size, CDR3 protein, CDR3 DNA. The D gene is left open where the match is weak. Size values are once, few and many counts, or a class for expanded clones, and some rows have none.

>TRBV2|TRBJ1-4|.|few
CASNGGETNEKLFF
TGTGCCAGCAACGGGGGTGAGACTAATGAAAAACTGTTTTTT
>TRBV6-6|TRBJ1-1|TRBD1|.
CASSNIGGQGVTEAFF
TGTGCCAGCAGTAATATTGGGGGGCAGGGGGTTACTGAAGCTTTCTTT
>TRBV18|TRBJ1-1|TRBD1|.
CASQGEVVLEAFF
TGTGCCAGCCAGGGGGAAGTTGTCCTTGAAGCTTTCTTT
>TRBV7-2|TRBJ2-7|.|.
CASSLALYEQYF
TGTGCCAGCAGCTTAGCATTATACGAGCAGTACTTC
>TRBV11-3|TRBJ2-3|TRBD2|.
CASSARTSGGAETDTQYF
TGTGCCAGCAGCGCTAGGACTAGCGGGGGGGCCGAGACAGATACGCAGTATTTT
>TRBV9|TRBJ2-5|TRBD2|.
CASSVAGGTLGQETQYF
TGTGCCAGCAGCGTAGCGGGGGGAACCCTGGGCCAAGAGACCCAGTACTTC
>TRBV9|TRBJ2-1|TRBD2|few
CASSLAGDPFNEQFF
TGTGCCAGCAGCCTAGCGGGAGATCCTTTCAATGAGCAGTTCTTC
>TRBV9|TRBJ2-2|.|once
CASSLRVAGELFF
TGTGCCAGCAGCCTCAGGGTTGCCGGGGAGCTGTTTTTT
>TRBV19|TRBJ1-4|.|.
CASSQGVATNEKLFF
TGTGCCAGTAGCCAAGGGGTTGCAACTAATGAAAAACTGTTTTTT
>TRBV2|TRBJ1-4|.|.
CASSPGIANEKLFF
TGTGCCAGCAGTCCAGGGATTGCTAATGAAAAACTGTTTTTT
>TRBV19|TRBJ1-5|TRBD1|.
CASSTRTGGDQPQHF
TGTGCCAGTAGTACCCGGACAGGGGGCGATCAGCCCCAGCATTTT
>TRBV12-5|TRBJ2-1|TRBD2|.
CASGPGLAANEQFF
TGTGCTAGTGGACCGGGACTAGCGGCCAATGAGCAGTTCTTC
>TRBV7-8|TRBJ1-1|TRBD1|.
CASSSQGGTEAFF
TGTGCCAGCAGCTCACAGGGGGGGACTGAAGCTTTCTTT
>TRBV21-1|TRBJ2-5|.|.
CASTLGMLAGVEETQYF
TGTGCCAGCACCCTTGGTATGCTAGCGGGAGTAGAAGAGACCCAGTACTTC
>TRBV7-9|TRBJ2-7|TRBD2|.
CASSSTSGTWNEQYF
TGTGCCAGCAGCTCCACTAGCGGGACTTGGAACGAGCAGTACTTC
>TRBV7-9|TRBJ1-2|TRBD1|.
CASSFSGQGGIYGYTF
TGTGCCAGCAGCTTCTCCGGACAGGGAGGTATCTATGGCTACACCTTC